These T cell receptor beta chains were read from a single sample in a study of cytomegalovirus exposure and HLA in healthy donors. Profiling relied on immunoSEQ multiplex PCR, and the TCRdb table lists in-frame clones only, not all of them. With some 200,000 clones in the sample, the ten largest clones hold under 6.5%. The specimen sequenced was PBMCs. These TCRs come from a man aged 30-40 years in good health and CMV-seronegative. The CDR3 runs from the conserved cysteine through the conserved F or W. Fields, in order: V gene, J gene, D gene, CDR3 protein. D genes are given only for firm matches.

V gene: TRBV5-1; J gene: TRBJ2-1; D gene: NA; CDR3 protein: CASSQGLLYNEQFF
V gene: TRBV7-8; J gene: TRBJ2-7; D gene: TRBD2; CDR3 protein: CASSPGGLAVSYEQYF
V gene: TRBV30; J gene: NA; D gene: TRBD2; CDR3 protein: CAWGLAGSSYEQYF
V gene: TRBV4-3; J gene: TRBJ1-1; D gene: TRBD1; CDR3 protein: CASSPGRGTGGPDTEAFF
V gene: TRBV10-2; J gene: TRBJ1-3; D gene: TRBD1; CDR3 protein: CASMGRGSSGNTIYF
V gene: TRBV7-6; J gene: TRBJ1-5; D gene: NA; CDR3 protein: CASSLRENQPQHF
V gene: TRBV28; J gene: TRBJ2-3; D gene: TRBD2; CDR3 protein: CASSSILGLAGDTGTQYF
V gene: TRBV7-9; J gene: TRBJ1-1; D gene: NA; CDR3 protein: CASSPGSEAFF
V gene: TRBV10-3; J gene: TRBJ2-1; D gene: TRBD2; CDR3 protein: CASRTSGSGAYNEQFF
V gene: TRBV4-2; J gene: TRBJ2-2; D gene: TRBD2; CDR3 protein: CASSQEPETGGPGELFF
V gene: TRBV2; J gene: TRBJ1-5; D gene: TRBD1; CDR3 protein: CASNPPGTGVQPQHF
V gene: TRBV4-1; J gene: TRBJ2-3; D gene: NA; CDR3 protein: CASSQDWQGNVLLDTQYF
V gene: TRBV7-2; J gene: TRBJ2-1; D gene: NA; CDR3 protein: CASSLGPEQFF
V gene: TRBV10-3; J gene: TRBJ2-7; D gene: TRBD1; CDR3 protein: CAISPVQGEWYEQYF
V gene: TRBV9; J gene: TRBJ2-5; D gene: NA; CDR3 protein: CASSPPRGSETQYF
V gene: TRBV4-1; J gene: TRBJ2-4; D gene: NA; CDR3 protein: CASSQVGRAKNIQYF
V gene: TRBV5-1; J gene: TRBJ2-3; D gene: TRBD2; CDR3 protein: CASSPVASGSVIDTQYF
V gene: TRBV7-9; J gene: TRBJ1-1; D gene: NA; CDR3 protein: CASSLRGDTEAFF
V gene: TRBV18; J gene: TRBJ1-6; D gene: TRBD1; CDR3 protein: CASSPPGFRDRVKNSPLHF
V gene: TRBV28; J gene: TRBJ1-3; D gene: NA; CDR3 protein: CASSLADISGNTIYF
V gene: TRBV7-9; J gene: TRBJ2-5; D gene: NA; CDR3 protein: CASSPQETQYF
V gene: TRBV7-9; J gene: TRBJ2-2; D gene: NA; CDR3 protein: CASRSGNTGELFF
V gene: TRBV2; J gene: TRBJ1-6; D gene: NA; CDR3 protein: CASSFDRLNSPLHF
V gene: TRBV9; J gene: TRBJ2-2; D gene: TRBD2; CDR3 protein: CASSPSGANTGELFF
V gene: TRBV7-2; J gene: TRBJ1-2; D gene: NA; CDR3 protein: CASSLEPDSYGYTF
V gene: TRBV1; J gene: TRBJ2-1; D gene: NA; CDR3 protein: CTSSQDPFGEAYNEQFF